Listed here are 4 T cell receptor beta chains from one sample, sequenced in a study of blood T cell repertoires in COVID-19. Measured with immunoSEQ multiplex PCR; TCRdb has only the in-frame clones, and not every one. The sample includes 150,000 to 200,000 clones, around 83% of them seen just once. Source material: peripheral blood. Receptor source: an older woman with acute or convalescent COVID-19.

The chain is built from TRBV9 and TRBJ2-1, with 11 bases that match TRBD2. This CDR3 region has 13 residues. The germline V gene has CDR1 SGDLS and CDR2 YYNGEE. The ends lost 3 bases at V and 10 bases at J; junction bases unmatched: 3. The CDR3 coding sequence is TGTGCCAGCAGCGCCAGACTAGCGGGAGAGCAGTTCTTC. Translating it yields CASSARLAGEQFF.

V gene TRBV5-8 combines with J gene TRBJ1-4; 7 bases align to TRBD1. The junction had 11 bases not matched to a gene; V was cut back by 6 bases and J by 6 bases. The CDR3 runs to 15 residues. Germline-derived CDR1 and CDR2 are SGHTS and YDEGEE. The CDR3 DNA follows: TGTGCCAGCATCCAGCCCGGGACAGAGTATGAAAAACTGTTTTTT. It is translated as CASIQPGTEYEKLFF. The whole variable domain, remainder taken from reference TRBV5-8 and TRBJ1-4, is EAGVTQSPTHLIKTRGQQATLRCSPISGHTSVYWYQQALGLGLQFLLWYDEGEERNRGNFPPRFSGRQFPNYSSELNVNALELEDSALYLCASIQPGTEYEKLFFGSGTQLSVL.

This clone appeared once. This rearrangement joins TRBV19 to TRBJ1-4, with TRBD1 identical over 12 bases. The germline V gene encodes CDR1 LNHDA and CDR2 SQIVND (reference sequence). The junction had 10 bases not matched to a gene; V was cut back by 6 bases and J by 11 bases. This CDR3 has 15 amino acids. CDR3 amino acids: CASRVPGQGAGKLFF. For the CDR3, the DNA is TGTGCCAGTAGAGTTCCGGGACAGGGGGCAGGTAAACTGTTTTTT.

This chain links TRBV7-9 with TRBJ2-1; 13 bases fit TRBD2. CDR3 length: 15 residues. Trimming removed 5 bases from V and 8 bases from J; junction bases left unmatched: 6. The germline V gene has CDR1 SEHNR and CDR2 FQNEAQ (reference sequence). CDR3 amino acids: CASSPGTSGIDEQFF. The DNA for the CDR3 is TGTGCCAGCAGCCCCGGGACTAGCGGGATCGATGAGCAGTTCTTC.